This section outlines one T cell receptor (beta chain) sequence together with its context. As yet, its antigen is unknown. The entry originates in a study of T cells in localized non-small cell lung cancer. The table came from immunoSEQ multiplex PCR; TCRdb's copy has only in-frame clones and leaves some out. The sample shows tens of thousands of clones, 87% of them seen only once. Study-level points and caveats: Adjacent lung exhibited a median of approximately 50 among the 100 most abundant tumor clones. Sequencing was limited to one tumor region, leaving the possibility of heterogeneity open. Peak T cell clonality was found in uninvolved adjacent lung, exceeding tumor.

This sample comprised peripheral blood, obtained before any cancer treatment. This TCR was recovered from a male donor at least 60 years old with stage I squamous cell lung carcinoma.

The CDR3 loop reads CASSSGAGPSTGELFF. In nucleotides, the CDR3 is TGTGCCAGCAGCTCTGGAGCGGGTCCTTCTACCGGGGAGCTGTTTTTT. V usage is TRBV9 and J usage is TRBJ2-2; D may be TRBD2 (6 bases). Trimming left V 4 bases short and J 5 bases short, with 18 bases between. The CDR3 sequence is 16 residues long. Germline V gene sequence: CDR1 SGDLS, CDR2 YYNGEE.